The T cell receptor beta chain described here comes from a study of cytomegalovirus exposure and HLA in healthy donors listed by TCRdb under 2017. At the level of the whole study: An earlier analysis of some 600 of the donors reported about 260 Gb of sequence data and 90 million to 120 million unique TCR beta sequences obtained from about 170 million T cells. An early release covering roughly 640 HLA-typed donors comprised 300 to 350 gigabases of sequencing data and around 80 million unique TCR sequences. Among the roughly 400 genotyped donors, 81% belonged to the genetic ancestry cluster associated with self-reported Caucasian donors. The study was designed to test whether signatures of past pathogen exposure could be identified by cataloging public T cell receptors. The study profiled the T cell repertoires of more than 500 subjects by immunosequencing and related them to cytomegalovirus serostatus. Along with the approximately 600-subject first cohort, a separate validation cohort of roughly 110 different subjects was used. To predict cytomegalovirus infection status, the study brought together high-throughput TCR immunosequencing, statistical association of individual TCRs with disease status, and machine learning. A later analysis re-examined previously published TCR beta repertoires from several hundred donors and added high-resolution HLA genotyping to investigate patterns of TCR occurrence. Rather than using new phenotypic data, the later analysis identified candidate immune exposures from TCR beta sequences and from how often those sequences occurred across donors. To decide whether each TCR beta V gene segment behaved as functional or pseudogenic, an earlier analysis of several hundred of the donors relied on high-throughput TCR beta sequencing. Donor age, sex, ethnicity and CMV serostatus were compiled together with the repertoire data. A later genetic analysis used genome-wide SNP genotypes for about three fifths of the 666 donors, treating that subset as a discovery cohort. Every repertoire in the discovery cohort had been generated on one and the same sequencing platform. Class I and class II HLA loci were covered by the typing at four-digit resolution. Typing coverage varied by locus: 629-630 donors for A, B, C, DRB1 and DQB1; roughly 520 for DQA1; around 610 for DPA1; 450 to 480 for DPB1. Because of strong linkage in the cohort, a few DR-DQ haplotypes were treated as single units for association and clustering. Across around 400 genotyped donors of the cohort, an average of approximately 240,000 unique TCR beta nucleotide sequences per donor were sequenced, and about a sixth of those sequences were non-productive. Points the paper makes about the study in general: At a false discovery rate of 0.05, a later analysis linked under 20,000 TCR beta sequences to specific HLA alleles. A later analysis found that most CMV-associated TCR beta chains appeared HLA-restricted, with HLA associations seemingly driven largely by CMV exposure. Compared with the roughly 710-donor mean, donors in an Asian-associated ancestry cluster had fewer N-insertions in productive TCRs, according to a later genetic analysis. In a later analysis, HLA-associated TCR beta chains were found to be more clonally expanded and to have lower generation probabilities than equally common non-associated chains. A further reported finding was that TCR beta sequences accurately predicted the HLA-A and HLA-B alleles for most subjects in the first cohort. The earlier analysis of approximately 560 of the donors excluded roughly 16 rarely observed V segments, including chromosome 9 orphons, because counts were too low. HLA typing was unavailable for some donors at each locus, so association tests used only the typed subset. In a later analysis, several top co-occurrence clusters were reported to appear linked to parvovirus B19, influenza, CMV and Epstein-Barr virus. V-gene and J-gene trimming of TCR beta chains was associated with a missense DCLRE1C variant in a later genetic analysis, and the association was replicated in an independent cohort. Presence/absence analyses assumed roughly uniform sequencing depth across donors, an assumption that may not hold. Some IMGT-functional V segments, including TRBV6-2 and TRBV6-3, could not be told apart with the 87-base-pair reads, so those segments were excluded. According to the authors, the approach could potentially be generalized to other disease states and immunological phenotypes. Most TCR sequences were seen in very few donors, while some public TCRs were found in many individuals. The classifier was reported to diagnose cytomegalovirus status with high specificity and sensitivity in both the original cohort and the validation cohort. This cohort had only TCR beta chains sequenced, and the lack of alpha or paired-chain data limited which features could be detected. Three of the identified cytomegalovirus-associated TCR beta chains were confirmed in vitro to be specific for cytomegalovirus antigens. Strong co-occurrence of HLA alleles, especially DR and DQ, made assigning TCR associations to individual alleles difficult. According to a later analysis, TCR association rates differed among HLA loci, with DRB1 alleles showing the most associated TCRs and HLA-C alleles showing the fewest. Broadly in line with IMGT annotations, most TCR beta V segments showed up in productive rearrangements about 90% or about 30% of the time in an earlier analysis of 587 of the donors. Linkage disequilibrium might explain the correlated functional status among segregating V segments, but an unknown experimental factor could not be excluded. A cluster of highly shared sequence variants was judged likely to represent a technical artifact of the sequencing pipeline. In the study, some 180 TCR beta chains were listed as associated with cytomegalovirus. For the cohort, immune exposure information was limited to CMV serostatus.

The cohort comprised more than 550 healthy bone marrow donors. At the time of sampling, every cohort member was nominally healthy, though immune exposures that went unrecorded were likely present. The donor tested CMV seropositive and was one of the 289 seropositive cohort members. A peripheral blood sample was collected from each donor, and TCR beta sequencing was performed on peripheral blood mononuclear cells. Genomic DNA extraction from the blood cell samples was performed with the Qiagen DNeasy Blood Extraction Kit. Receptor libraries were prepared by the immunoSEQ multiplex PCR assay. For the multiplex PCR, a mixture combining 60 forward primers for TCR Vbeta segments and 13 reverse primers for TCR Jbeta segments was used. Amplification of the CDR3 region of rearranged TCR beta genes was performed with a multiplex PCR assay on genomic DNA. On the Illumina HiSeq System, the amplified TCR beta libraries were sequenced as 87-base-pair reads. The original methods were these. Across the 670 or so repertoires, a later analysis counted tens of millions of unique TCR beta chains, approximately 12 million of which were shared by at least two donors. Raw reads were error-corrected and collapsed into unique sequences with a nearest-neighbor algorithm that merged closely related sequences to remove PCR and sequencing errors. CDR3 sequences were aligned to IMGT reference sequences to assign V, D and J gene segments. For a sequence to be retained, at least a six-nucleotide match to both a V gene segment and a J gene segment was required. Rearrangements were classified as productive when the CDR3 lacked stop codons and remained in frame with V and J, and all other rearrangements were classified as non-productive. Following IMGT convention, CDR3 was defined as the stretch from the second conserved V-encoded cysteine up to the conserved J-encoded phenylalanine. In an earlier analysis of more than 550 of the donors, sequences lacking an unambiguous match to a single V gene segment were excluded. In an earlier analysis of 587 of the donors, a V segment was called functional when productive rearrangements were above 56.7%, and segregating when the standard deviation between donors exceeded 5%. A statistical classification framework was built for diagnosing cytomegalovirus status from the catalog of TCR beta chain sequences. In a later analysis, TCR nucleotide sequences were compared against IMGT/GENE-DB human TR gene sequences so that V and J genes could be assigned. The TCRdist pipeline was used in a later analysis to assign CDR3 sequences and most-parsimonious VDJ recombination scenarios. In a later analysis, each TCR beta chain was defined by its CDR3 amino acid sequence together with its V-gene family, and reads lacking a unique V-gene family were excluded. A later analysis removed several hundred highly shared, low-generation-probability nucleotide sequences to deal with suspected cross-contamination and a sequencing artifact. A later analysis calculated a clonal expansion index for each public chain from normalized within-repertoire ranks of inferred template counts. Generation probabilities in a later analysis came from a VDJ recombination model fitted to out-of-frame rearrangements, and those results were checked against IGoR. In a later analysis, hypergeometric tests were used to score TCR-TCR, TCR-HLA and TCR-CMV co-occurrence, with a repertoire-size bias correction applied to TCR pairs. To estimate false discovery rates, a later analysis permuted the HLA or CMV assignments 20 times. A later analysis grouped co-occurring TCRs with DBSCAN, adding TCRdist sequence similarity when clustering within HLA-allele-positive subsets. Repertoires with fewer than 30,000 or more than 120,000 public chains, plus five repertoires with anomalous nucleotide sharing, were excluded from co-occurrence clustering. TCRdb took over this immuneACCESS table, retaining in-frame rearrangements with V and J assigned. Such tables are incomplete; in checked studies, under half of the missing clones stem from an unresolved V gene, and the remainder is unexplained. That table is the source of V, J and clone size, and D and trimming were worked out from the DNA. The sample table records some 180,000 clones; more than 75% of these occur just once. The ten largest clones take up about 2.5% of the sample.

Here V drops 4 bases and J drops 3 bases, and the junction holds 9 bases not matched to any gene. The CDR3 goes from the cysteine to the phenylalanine over 15 residues. Only CDR3 DNA is held: 45 bases, read in frame from base 1. Reading the germline V gene gives CDR1 SGHDT and CDR2 YYEEEE. About this clone itself: No antigen is known for it. No per-base quality is available; no much larger clone lies one base away.

The TCR was taken from a young man in good health and CMV-seropositive. The sequenced sample was PBMCs. The chain couples TRBV5-6 to TRBJ2-7; 8 bases in the junction line up with TRBD2. The DNA sequence follows: TGTGCCAGCAGCGATTGGGGGACTAGTGACTACGAGCAGTACTTC. The encoded protein is CASSDWGTSDYEQYF.